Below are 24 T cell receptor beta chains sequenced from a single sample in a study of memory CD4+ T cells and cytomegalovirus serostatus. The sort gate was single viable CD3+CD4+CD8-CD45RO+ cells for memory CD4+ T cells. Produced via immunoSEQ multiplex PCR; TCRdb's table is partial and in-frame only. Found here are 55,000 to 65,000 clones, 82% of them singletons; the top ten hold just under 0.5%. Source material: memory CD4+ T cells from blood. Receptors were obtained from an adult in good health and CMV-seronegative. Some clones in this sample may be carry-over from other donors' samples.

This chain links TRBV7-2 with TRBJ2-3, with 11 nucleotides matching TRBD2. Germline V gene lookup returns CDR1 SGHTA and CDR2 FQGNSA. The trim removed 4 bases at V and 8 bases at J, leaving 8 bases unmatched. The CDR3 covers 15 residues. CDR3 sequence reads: CASSSLASGRSTQYF. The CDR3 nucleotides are TGTGCCAGCAGCTCCCTAGCTAGCGGGAGGAGTACGCAGTATTTT.

The CDR3 sequence: CASSGGQGLNTGELFF. CDR3 nucleotides: TGCGCCAGCAGTGGCGGACAGGGCCTGAACACCGGGGAGCTGTTTTTT. The chain links TRBV5-1 to TRBJ2-2; the match to TRBD1 covers 8 bases. Germline assignment: CDR1 SGHRS and CDR2 YFSETQ. The CDR3 sequence is 16 residues long. V dropped 5 bases and J dropped 1; count of bases not matched to a gene: 7.

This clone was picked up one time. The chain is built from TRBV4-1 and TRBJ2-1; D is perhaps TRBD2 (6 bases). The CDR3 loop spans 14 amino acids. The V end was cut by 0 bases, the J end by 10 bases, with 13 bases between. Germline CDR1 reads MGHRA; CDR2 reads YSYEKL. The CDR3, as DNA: TGCGCCAGCAGCCAAGATCAGGGACTCCTAGAGCAGTTCTTC. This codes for CASSQDQGLLEQFF.

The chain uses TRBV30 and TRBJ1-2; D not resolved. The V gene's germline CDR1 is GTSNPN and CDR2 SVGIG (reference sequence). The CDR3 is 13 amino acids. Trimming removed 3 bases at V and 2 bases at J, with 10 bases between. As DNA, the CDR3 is TGTGCCTGGAGGCCACACCTGAACTATGGCTACACCTTC. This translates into CAWRPHLNYGYTF.

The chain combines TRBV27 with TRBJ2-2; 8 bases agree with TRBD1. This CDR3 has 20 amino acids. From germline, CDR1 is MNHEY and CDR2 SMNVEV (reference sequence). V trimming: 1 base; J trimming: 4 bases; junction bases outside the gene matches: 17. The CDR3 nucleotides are TGTGCCAGCAGTTTATGGTCCCGTCCCACAGGGGGTAGAGGCACCGGGGAGCTGTTTTTT. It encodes CASSLWSRPTGGRGTGELFF.

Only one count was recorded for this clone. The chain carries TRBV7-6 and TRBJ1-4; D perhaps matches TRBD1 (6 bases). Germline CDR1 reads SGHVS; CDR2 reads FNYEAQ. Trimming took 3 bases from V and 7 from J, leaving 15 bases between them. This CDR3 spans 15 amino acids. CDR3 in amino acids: CASSFWGQEPEKLFF. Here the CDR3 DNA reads TGTGCCAGCAGCTTTTGGGGGCAGGAACCTGAAAAACTGTTTTTT. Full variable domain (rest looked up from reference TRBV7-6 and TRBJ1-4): GAGVSQSPRYKVTKRGQDVALRCDPISGHVSLYWYRQALGQGPEFLTYFNYEAQQDKSGLPNDRFSAERPEGSISTLTIQRTEQRDSAMYRCASSFWGQEPEKLFFGSGTQLSVL.

The DNA for the CDR3 is TGTGCCAGCAGCTCTAGCACAGATACGCAGTATTTT. As protein: CASSSSTDTQYF. The chain joins TRBV6-5 to TRBJ2-3; D not resolved. The CDR3 is 12 residues long. Germline V gene data show CDR1 as MNHEY and CDR2 as SVGAGI. The V end lost 6 bases, the J end lost 0 bases, and 4 bases lay between the germline ends.

CDR3 region: CASSLFSGETQYF. The CDR3 DNA follows: TGCGCCAGCAGCTTGTTTAGCGGGGAGACCCAGTACTTC. The chain uses TRBV5-1 and TRBJ2-5, with 7 bases matching TRBD2. The CDR3 is 13 amino acids. V was pared by 1 base and J by 5 bases, with 2 bases of the junction left unmatched. Germline lookup yields CDR1 SGHRS and CDR2 YFSETQ.

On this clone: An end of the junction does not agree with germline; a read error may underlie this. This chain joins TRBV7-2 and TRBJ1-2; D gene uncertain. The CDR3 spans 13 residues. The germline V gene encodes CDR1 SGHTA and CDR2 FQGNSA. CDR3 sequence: CASSLNTNYGYTF. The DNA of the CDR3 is TGTGCCAGCAGCTTAAACACTAACTACGGCTACACCTTC.

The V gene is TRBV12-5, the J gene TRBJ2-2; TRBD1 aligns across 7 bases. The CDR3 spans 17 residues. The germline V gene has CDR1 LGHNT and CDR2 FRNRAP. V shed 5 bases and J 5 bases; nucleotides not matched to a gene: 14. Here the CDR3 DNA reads TGTGCTAGTGGTCGAGGCGTAGTGACAGGGCGGACCGGGGAGCTGTTTTTT. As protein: CASGRGVVTGRTGELFF.

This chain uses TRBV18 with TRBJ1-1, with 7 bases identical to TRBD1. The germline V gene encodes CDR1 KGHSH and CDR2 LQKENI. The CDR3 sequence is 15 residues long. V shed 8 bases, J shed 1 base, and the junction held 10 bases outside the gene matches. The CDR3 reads CASLSRTGQNTEAFF. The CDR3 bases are TGTGCCAGCCTTAGCCGGACAGGCCAGAACACTGAAGCTTTCTTT.

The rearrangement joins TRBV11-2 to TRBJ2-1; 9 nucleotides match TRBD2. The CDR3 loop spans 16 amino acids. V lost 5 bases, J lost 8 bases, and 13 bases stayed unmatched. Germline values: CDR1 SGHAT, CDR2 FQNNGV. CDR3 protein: CASSISPGTSHHEQFF. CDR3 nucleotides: TGTGCCAGCAGCATATCTCCAGGGACTAGCCATCATGAGCAGTTCTTC.

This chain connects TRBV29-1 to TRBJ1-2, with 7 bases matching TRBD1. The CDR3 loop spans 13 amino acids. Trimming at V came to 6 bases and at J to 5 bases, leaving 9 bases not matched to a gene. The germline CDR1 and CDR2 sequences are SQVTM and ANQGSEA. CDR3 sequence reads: CSVTTGYPYGYTF. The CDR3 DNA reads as TGCAGCGTGACGACAGGGTACCCTTATGGCTACACCTTC.

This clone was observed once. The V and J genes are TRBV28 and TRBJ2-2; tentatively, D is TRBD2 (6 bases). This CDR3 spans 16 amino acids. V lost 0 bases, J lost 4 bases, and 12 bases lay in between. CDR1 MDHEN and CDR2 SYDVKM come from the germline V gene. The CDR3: CASSLWVVAATGELFF. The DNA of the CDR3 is TGTGCCAGCAGTTTATGGGTGGTAGCGGCCACCGGGGAGCTGTTTTTT.

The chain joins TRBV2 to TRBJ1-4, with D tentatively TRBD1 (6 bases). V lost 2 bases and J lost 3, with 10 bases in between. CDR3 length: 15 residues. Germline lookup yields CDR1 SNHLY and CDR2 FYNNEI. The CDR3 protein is CASSEYRGPNEKLFF. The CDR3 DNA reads TGTGCCAGCAGTGAATATCGGGGGCCTAATGAAAAACTGTTTTTT.

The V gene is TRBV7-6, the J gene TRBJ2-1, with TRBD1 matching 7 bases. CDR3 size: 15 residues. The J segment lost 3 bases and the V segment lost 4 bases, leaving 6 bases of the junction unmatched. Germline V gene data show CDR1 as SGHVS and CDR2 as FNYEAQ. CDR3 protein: CASSSDRQNYNEQFF. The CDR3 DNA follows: TGTGCCAGCAGCTCGGACAGGCAGAACTACAATGAGCAGTTCTTC.

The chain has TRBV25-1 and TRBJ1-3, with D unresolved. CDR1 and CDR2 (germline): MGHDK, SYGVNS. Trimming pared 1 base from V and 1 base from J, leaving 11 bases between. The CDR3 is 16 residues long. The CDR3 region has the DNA TGTGCCAGCAGTGAATCGGCAGGAGGGTCTGGAAACACCATATATTTT. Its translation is CASSESAGGSGNTIYF.

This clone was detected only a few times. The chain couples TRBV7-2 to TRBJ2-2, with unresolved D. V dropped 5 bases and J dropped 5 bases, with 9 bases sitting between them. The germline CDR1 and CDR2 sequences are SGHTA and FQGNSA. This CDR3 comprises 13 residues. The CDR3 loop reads CASSPRVTGELFF. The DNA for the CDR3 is TGTGCCAGCAGCCCCCGGGTGACCGGGGAGCTGTTTTTT.

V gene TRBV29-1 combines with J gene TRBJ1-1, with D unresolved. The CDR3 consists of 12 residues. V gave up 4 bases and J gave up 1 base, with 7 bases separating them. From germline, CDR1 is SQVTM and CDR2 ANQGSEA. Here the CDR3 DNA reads TGCAGCGTTGCCCCCCAGAACACTGAAGCTTTCTTT. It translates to CSVAPQNTEAFF. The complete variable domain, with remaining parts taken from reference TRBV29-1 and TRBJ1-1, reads SAVISQKPSRDICQRGTSLTIQCQVDSQVTMMFWYRQQPGQSLTLIATANQGSEATYESGFVIDKFPISRPNLTFSTLTVSNMSPEDSSIYLCSVAPQNTEAFFGQGTRLTVV.

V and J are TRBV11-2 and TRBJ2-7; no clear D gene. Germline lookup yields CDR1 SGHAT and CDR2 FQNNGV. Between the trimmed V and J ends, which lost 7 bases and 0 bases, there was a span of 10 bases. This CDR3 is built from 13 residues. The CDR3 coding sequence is TGTGCCAGCATGTCCGGCCCCTCCTACGAGCAGTACTTC. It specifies CASMSGPSYEQYF.

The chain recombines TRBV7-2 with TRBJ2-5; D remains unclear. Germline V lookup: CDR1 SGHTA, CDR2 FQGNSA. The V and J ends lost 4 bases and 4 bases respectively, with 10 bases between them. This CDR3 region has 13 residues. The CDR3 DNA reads TGTGCCAGCAGCTATCCTAACGGAGAGACCCAGTACTTC. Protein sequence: CASSYPNGETQYF.

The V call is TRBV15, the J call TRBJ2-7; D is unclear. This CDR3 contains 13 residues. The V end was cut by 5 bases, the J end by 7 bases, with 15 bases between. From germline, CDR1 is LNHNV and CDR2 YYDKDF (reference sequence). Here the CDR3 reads CATSAANLGEQYF. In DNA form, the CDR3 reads TGTGCCACCAGCGCCGCGAACTTAGGGGAGCAGTACTTC.

This CDR3 reads CASSQDDGGYEETQYF. DNA for the CDR3: TGCGCCAGCAGCCAAGATGACGGGGGTTACGAAGAGACCCAGTACTTC. The gene calls are TRBV4-1 and TRBJ2-5; D may be TRBD2 (6 bases). CDR3 size: 16 residues. The ends were cut back, 0 bases at V and 3 bases at J, with 14 bases in the middle. CDR1 is MGHRA and CDR2 is YSYEKL in the germline V gene.

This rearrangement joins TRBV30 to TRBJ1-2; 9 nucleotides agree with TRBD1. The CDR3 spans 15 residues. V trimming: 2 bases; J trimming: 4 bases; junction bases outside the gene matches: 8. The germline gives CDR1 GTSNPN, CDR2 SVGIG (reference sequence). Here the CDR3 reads CAWSFGTGRIYGYTF. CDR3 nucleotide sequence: TGTGCCTGGAGTTTTGGGACAGGGAGGATCTATGGCTACACCTTC.